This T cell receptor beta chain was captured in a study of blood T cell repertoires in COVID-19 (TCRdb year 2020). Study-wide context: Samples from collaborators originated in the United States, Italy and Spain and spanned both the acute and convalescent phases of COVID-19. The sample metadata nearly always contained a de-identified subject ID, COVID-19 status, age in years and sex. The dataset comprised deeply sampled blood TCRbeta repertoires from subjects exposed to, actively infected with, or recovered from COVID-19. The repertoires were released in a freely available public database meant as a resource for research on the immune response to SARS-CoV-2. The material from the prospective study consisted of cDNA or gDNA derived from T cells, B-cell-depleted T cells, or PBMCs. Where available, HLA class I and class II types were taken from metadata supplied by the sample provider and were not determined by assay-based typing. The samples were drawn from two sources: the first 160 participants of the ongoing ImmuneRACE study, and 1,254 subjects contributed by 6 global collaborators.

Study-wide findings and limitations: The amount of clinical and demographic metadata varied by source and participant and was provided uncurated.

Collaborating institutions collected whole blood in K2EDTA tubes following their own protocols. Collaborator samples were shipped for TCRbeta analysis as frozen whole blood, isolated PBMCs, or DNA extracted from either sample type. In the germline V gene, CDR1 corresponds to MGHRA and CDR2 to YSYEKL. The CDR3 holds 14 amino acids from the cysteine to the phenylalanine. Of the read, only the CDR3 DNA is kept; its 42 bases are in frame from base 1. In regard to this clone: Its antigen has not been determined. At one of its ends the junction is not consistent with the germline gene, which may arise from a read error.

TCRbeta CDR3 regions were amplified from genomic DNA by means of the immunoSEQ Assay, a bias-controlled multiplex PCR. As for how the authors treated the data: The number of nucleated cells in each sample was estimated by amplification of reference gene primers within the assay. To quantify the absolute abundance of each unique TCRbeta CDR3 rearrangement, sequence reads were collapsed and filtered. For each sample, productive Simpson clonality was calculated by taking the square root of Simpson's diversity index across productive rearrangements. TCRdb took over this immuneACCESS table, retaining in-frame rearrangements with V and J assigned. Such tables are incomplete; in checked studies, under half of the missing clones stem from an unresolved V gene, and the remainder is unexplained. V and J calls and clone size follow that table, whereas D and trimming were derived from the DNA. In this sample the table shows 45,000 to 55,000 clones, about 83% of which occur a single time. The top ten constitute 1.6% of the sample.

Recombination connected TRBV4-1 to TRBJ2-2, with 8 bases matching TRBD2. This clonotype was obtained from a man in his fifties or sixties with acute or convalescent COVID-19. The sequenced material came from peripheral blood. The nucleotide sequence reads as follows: TGCGCCAGCAGCCATAGCGGGAACGCCGGGGAGCTGTTTTTT. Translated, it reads CASSHSGNAGELFF.